The 27 T cell receptor beta chains below were found in one sample sequenced in a study of blood T cell repertoires in COVID-19. Libraries were prepared by immunoSEQ multiplex PCR; TCRdb keeps only in-frame clonotypes and omits some of them. This repertoire shows more than 200,000 clones, 82% found once; its top ten account for about 5.3%. Sequencing input: peripheral blood. These receptors all stem from an elderly woman with active or convalescent COVID-19.

The chain is built from TRBV27 and TRBJ2-5, with D uncertain. With 0 bases removed from V and 3 bases from J, the gap between germline ends came to 11 bases. The germline V gene encodes CDR1 MNHEY and CDR2 SMNVEV (reference sequence). This CDR3 contains 15 residues. CDR3 nucleotides: TGTGCCAGCAGTTTATCTGGTAGCAGAGAAGAGACCCAGTACTTC. This gives the protein CASSLSGSREETQYF.

CDR3 region: CASRPDNRNTEAFF. In nucleotides, the CDR3 is TGTGCCAGTAGACCAGACAATCGGAACACTGAAGCTTTCTTT. The chain links TRBV19 to TRBJ1-1; D unresolved. V was cut by 6 bases and J by 1 base, with 12 bases left in between. This CDR3 is built from 14 residues. CDR1 is LNHDA and CDR2 is SQIVND in the germline V gene (reference sequence).

The chain combines TRBV30 with TRBJ2-5, with 7 bases fitting TRBD1. This CDR3 has 14 amino acids. Germline CDR1 and CDR2: GTSNPN and SVGIG (reference sequence). The J segment lost 4 bases and the V segment lost 0 bases, leaving 5 bases of the junction unmatched. Here the CDR3 reads CAWSVPGQRETQYF. CDR3 in DNA: TGTGCCTGGAGTGTCCCGGGACAGCGAGAGACCCAGTACTTC.

The V and J genes are TRBV18 and TRBJ1-1; TRBD1 aligns across 7 bases. Germline CDR1 reads KGHSH; CDR2 reads LQKENI. This CDR3 is built from 14 residues. V shed 0 bases, J shed 10 bases, and the junction held 8 bases outside the gene matches. The CDR3 here is CASSPPWDRELAFF. DNA of the CDR3: TGTGCCAGCTCACCACCGTGGGACAGAGAACTAGCTTTCTTT.

The chain has TRBV5-1 and TRBJ2-3; TRBD2 matches 11 bases. CDR1 and CDR2 from the germline V gene are SGHRS and YFSETQ. The CDR3 covers 17 residues. V shed 2 bases, J shed 4 bases, and the junction held 9 bases outside the gene matches. The DNA of the CDR3 is TGCGCCAGCAGCTTACTCCCTACTAGCGGGAGTGCAGATACGCAGTATTTT. It codes for CASSLLPTSGSADTQYF.

The V and J genes are TRBV30 and TRBJ1-4; weak D call: TRBD1 (5 bases). This CDR3 is built from 14 residues. The V and J ends lost 4 bases and 8 bases respectively, with 17 bases between them. Germline CDR1 reads GTSNPN; CDR2 reads SVGIG (reference sequence). The CDR3 DNA reads as TGTGCCTGGATGGACACTGCGGGGAGGGAAAAACTGTTTTTT. Amino acid sequence: CAWMDTAGREKLFF.

The CDR3 protein is CASRLDRGSSPLHF. Here the CDR3 DNA reads TGTGCCAGCAGGCTTGACAGGGGGTCTTCACCCCTCCACTTT. The chain combines TRBV6-4 with TRBJ1-6; 9 bases align to TRBD1. The V segment lost 6 bases and the J segment 9 bases; nucleotides outside the gene matches: 6. The CDR3 extends over 14 amino acids. Germline assignment: CDR1 MRHNA and CDR2 SNTAGT.

In this sample, this clone turned up a few times. The chain links TRBV19 to TRBJ2-1, with 9 bases fitting TRBD2. From germline, CDR1 is LNHDA and CDR2 SQIVND (reference sequence). V was clipped by 4 bases and J by 4 bases; unmatched bases: 11. The length of the CDR3 is 17 residues. The CDR3, as DNA: TGTGCCAGTAGTACCCAATCCACTAGCGGGCCTTACAATGAGCAGTTCTTC. It yields the protein CASSTQSTSGPYNEQFF.

The chain couples TRBV6-1 to TRBJ1-1, with D possibly matching TRBD1 (5 bases). V lost 2 bases to trimming and J lost 0 bases, with 13 bases between them. The CDR3 is 16 amino acids. Germline loops: CDR1 MNHNS, CDR2 SASEGT. Written as DNA, the CDR3 is TGTGCCAGCAGTGAACGGGACTTCCACATGAACACTGAAGCTTTCTTT. Amino acid sequence: CASSERDFHMNTEAFF.

V gene TRBV29-1 combines with J gene TRBJ1-2; possibly TRBD1 for D (6 bases). With 2 bases removed from V and 3 bases from J, the gap between germline ends came to 13 bases. CDR1 and CDR2 (germline): SQVTM, ANQGSEA. The CDR3 loop spans 14 amino acids. CDR3 DNA: TGCAGCGTTGAAAACAGGGTTGGAGACTATGGCTACACCTTC. It is translated as CSVENRVGDYGYTF.

This rearrangement joins TRBV5-8 to TRBJ1-5; a possible D gene is TRBD1 (5 bases). V lost 0 bases and J lost 2, with 12 bases in between. The CDR3 totals 16 residues. Germline V lookup: CDR1 SGHTS, CDR2 YDEGEE. This CDR3 reads CASSLGGGIGNQPQHF. The CDR3, as DNA: TGTGCCAGCAGCTTGGGGGGCGGAATCGGCAATCAGCCCCAGCATTTT.

The V gene is TRBV2, the J gene TRBJ1-6, with D possibly being TRBD1 (5 bases). The CDR3 sequence is 16 residues long. Trimming removed 5 bases from V and 5 bases from J, with 16 bases in between. The germline V gene has CDR1 SNHLY and CDR2 FYNNEI. The CDR3 DNA follows: TGTGCCAGCAGTCCTAGACAGCAACTAAATAATTCACCCCTCCACTTT. Translating gives CASSPRQQLNNSPLHF.

The CDR3 coding sequence is TGTGCCAGCAGCTTGGGTTCCCCCCAGGGAAATTCACCCCTCCACTTT. As protein: CASSLGSPQGNSPLHF. This rearrangement joins TRBV5-6 to TRBJ1-6; weak D call: TRBD1 (5 bases). This CDR3 contains 16 residues. Germline V gene lookup returns CDR1 SGHDT and CDR2 YYEEEE. V was clipped by 0 bases and J by 7 bases, with 14 bases between them.

This chain connects TRBV6-4 to TRBJ2-5, with D hard to call. V dropped 0 bases and J dropped 5 bases, with 10 bases sitting between them. The germline gives CDR1 MRHNA, CDR2 SNTAGT. The CDR3 consists of 14 residues. The CDR3 coding sequence is TGTGCCAGCAGTGACTCGAGAGAGTGGGAGACCCAGTACTTC. Amino acid sequence: CASSDSREWETQYF.

The table lists this clone with a few counts. This chain connects TRBV18 to TRBJ2-7, with D possibly TRBD1 on 6 matching bases. Trimming left V 6 bases short and J 3 bases short, with 18 bases between. This CDR3 has 15 amino acids. CDR1 is KGHSH, CDR2 LQKENI, per germline. The CDR3 coding sequence is TGTGCCAGCTCGCCTAACCGGGACACACTCTACGAGCAGTACTTC. Amino acids: CASSPNRDTLYEQYF. The full variable domain, its missing parts supplied by reference TRBV18 and TRBJ2-7, is NAGVMQNPRHLVRRRGQEARLRCSPMKGHSHVYWYRQLPEEGLKFMVYLQKENIIDESGMPKERFSAEFPKEGPSILRIQQVVRGDSAAYFCASSPNRDTLYEQYFGPGTRLTVT.

This clone was counted a few times. The V call is TRBV10-3, the J call TRBJ1-3; D not resolved. Germline values: CDR1 ENHRY, CDR2 SYGVKD. V gave up 0 bases and J gave up 2 bases, with 11 bases separating them. This CDR3 region has 16 residues. In DNA form, the CDR3 reads TGTGCCATCAGTGAGTCGGGGAGATTCACTGGAAACACCATATATTTT. As protein: CAISESGRFTGNTIYF.

V is TRBV30 and J is TRBJ2-1; D not resolved. This CDR3 is 13 amino acids long. Germline V gene data show CDR1 as GTSNPN and CDR2 as SVGIG (reference sequence). The ends were cut back, 3 bases at V and 9 bases at J, with 15 bases in the middle. CDR3 sequence: CAWSPGLVLEQFF. CDR3 nucleotides: TGTGCCTGGAGCCCCGGTCTAGTGCTTGAGCAGTTCTTC.

This rearrangement joins TRBV30 to TRBJ2-1; perhaps TRBD2 as D (5 bases). The length of the CDR3 is 15 residues. V lost 3 bases, J lost 1 base, and 13 bases lay in between. Germline V CDR1 and CDR2: GTSNPN, SVGIG (reference sequence). CDR3 amino acids: CAWRGIATSYNEQFF. CDR3 sequence (DNA): TGTGCCTGGAGGGGGATAGCGACTTCCTACAATGAGCAGTTCTTC.

V usage is TRBV25-1 and J usage is TRBJ1-6; TRBD1 aligns across 7 bases. The CDR3 consists of 15 residues. The germline gives CDR1 MGHDK, CDR2 SYGVNS. Trimming cost V 7 bases and J 5 bases; bases outside gene matches: 8. The CDR3 is CASTGTAINNSPLHF. The CDR3 nucleotides read TGTGCCAGCACCGGGACAGCCATCAATAATTCACCCCTCCACTTT.

This clone was detected only once. This chain uses TRBV28 with TRBJ2-2; D is uncertain. In germline, CDR1 is MDHEN, CDR2 SYDVKM. This CDR3 has 12 amino acids. V dropped 6 bases and J dropped 6 bases, with 8 bases sitting between them. Written as DNA, the CDR3 is TGTGCCAGCAGCCCCCGGTCCGGGGAGCTGTTTTTT. Encoded protein: CASSPRSGELFF. The entire variable domain, with the rest obtained from reference TRBV28 and TRBJ2-2, is as follows: DVKVTQSSRYLVKRTGEKVFLECVQDMDHENMFWYRQDPGLGLRLIYFSYDVKMKEKGDIPEGYSVSREKKERFSLILESASTNQTSMYLCASSPRSGELFFGEGSRLTVL.

This chain uses TRBV6-1 with TRBJ1-5; D is unresolved. V was cut by 1 base and J by 16 bases, with 11 bases left in between. Looked up from germline, CDR1 is MNHNS and CDR2 is SASEGT. The CDR3 extends over 11 amino acids. In DNA, the CDR3 is TGTGCCAGCAGTGAAGGGGCAGCAAGTCATTTT. Amino acids: CASSEGAASHF.

This clone was seen just once. The CDR3 loop reads CASSEAGTSTYNEQFF. Here the CDR3 DNA reads TGCGCCAGCAGTGAGGCCGGGACTAGCACCTACAATGAGCAGTTCTTC. The chain carries TRBV10-1 and TRBJ2-1; 9 bases are a match to TRBD2. Germline CDR1 is WNHNN and CDR2 is SYGVQD (reference sequence). V lost 2 bases to trimming and J lost 2 bases; unmatched junction nucleotides: 4. The CDR3 sequence is 16 residues long.

The genes are TRBV18 and TRBJ2-1; 13 nucleotides line up with TRBD2. V was clipped by 3 bases and J by 6 bases; unmatched bases: 5. This CDR3 has 16 residues. Germline CDR1 is KGHSH and CDR2 is LQKENI. As DNA, the CDR3 is TGTGCCAGCTCACCCACCAGACTAGCGGGGGGCAATGAGCAGTTCTTC. Translating gives CASSPTRLAGGNEQFF.

Only one count was recorded for this clone. This chain links TRBV6-5 with TRBJ1-2; TRBD1 matches at 7 bases. Germline CDR1 reads MNHEY; CDR2 reads SVGAGI. The CDR3 is 12 residues long. The J segment lost 4 bases and the V segment lost 6 bases, leaving 2 bases of the junction unmatched. This CDR3 is CASRTGFYGYTF. The CDR3 coding sequence is TGTGCCAGCAGGACAGGGTTCTATGGCTACACCTTC.

The CDR3 DNA reads TGTGCCAGCAAAGGCCGGGACACCTACTCTGGGGCCAACGTCCTGACTTTC. This codes for CASKGRDTYSGANVLTF. The genes are TRBV2 and TRBJ2-6; tentatively, D is TRBD1 (6 bases). V was shortened by 7 bases and J by 0 bases, with 16 bases between the two germline ends. The CDR3 extends over 17 amino acids. Germline CDR1 and CDR2: SNHLY and FYNNEI.

This rearrangement joins TRBV6-5 to TRBJ2-7; 12 nucleotides line up with TRBD2. CDR3 length: 15 amino acids. Germline V gene data show CDR1 as MNHEY and CDR2 as SVGAGI. With 5 bases clipped from V and 0 bases from J, the junction kept 2 bases outside the gene matches. The CDR3 spells CASSRTSGDSYEQYF. CDR3 bases: TGTGCCAGCAGTCGGACTAGCGGGGACTCCTACGAGCAGTACTTC.

The V and J genes are TRBV28 and TRBJ1-2, with D possibly matching TRBD1 (6 bases). With 6 bases removed from V and 4 bases from J, the gap between germline ends came to 15 bases. The CDR3 has 14 residues. The germline gives CDR1 MDHEN, CDR2 SYDVKM. This CDR3 is CASRDGQLTYGYTF. Written as DNA, the CDR3 is TGTGCCAGCAGGGACGGACAGCTAACCTATGGCTACACCTTC.